The clone carrying this T cell receptor (beta chain) was counted once. The target antigen is unknown. These data originate in a study of T cell responses to AZD1222 COVID-19 vaccine. General study results and limits: Donors were chiefly white British, with a greater number of females, and clonal diversity was perhaps underestimated. Spike-specific TCR breadth and depth went up after people got two AZD1222 doses. The repertoires were collected only after the peak T cell response. Targeting of unmutated variant regions was reportedly seen in nearly half of spike-specific TCRs.

With 3 bases removed from V and 0 bases from J, the gap between germline ends came to 6 bases. Germline CDR1 reads LNHDA; CDR2 reads SQIVND (reference sequence). The CDR3 consists of 15 residues. This table comes from immunoSEQ multiplex PCR, and its TCRdb copy is limited to in-frame clones, with some not included. The repertoire holds approximately 50,000 clones, with 70% to 80% as singletons. The chain combines TRBV19 with TRBJ2-6; D unresolved. This specimen was peripheral blood, taken on day 0 of AZD1222 vaccination. The TCR sequence derives from an adult in good health. Written as DNA, the CDR3 is TGTGCCAGTAGTATCCCGTACTCTGGGGCCAACGTCCTGACTTTC. Amino acids: CASSIPYSGANVLTF.